Following are 17 T cell receptor beta chains from one sample sequenced in a study of T-cell memory formation after mild COVID-19. One entry per CDR3 protein results from TCRdb running MiXCR on the 5' RACE reads. The table records about 190,000 distinct CDR3 sequences, 15% to 20% of them present only once. Sequenced input: PBMCs or a T cell subset sorted from them (not recorded which). The receptors originated from an adult woman who had mild COVID-19 (a few samples of this study predate the infection). Cell type and time point are not known.

This clonotype was observed a few times. The chain links TRBV5-1 to TRBJ2-1; D gene uncertain. CDR1 and CDR2 (germline): SGHRS, YFSETQ. V lost 0 bases, J lost 2 bases, and 6 bases lay in between. The CDR3 sequence is 14 residues long. CDR3 region: CASSLAAPYNEQFF. The CDR3 DNA follows: TGCGCCAGCAGCTTGGCGGCTCCCTACAATGAGCAGTTCTTC.

The chain recombines TRBV27 with TRBJ2-5; D could derive from TRBD1 or TRBD2 (6 bases each). CDR3 length: 15 residues. Trimming removed 3 bases from V and 4 bases from J, with 15 bases in between. Germline values: CDR1 MNHEY, CDR2 SMNVEV (reference sequence). CDR3 residues: CASSLRGRPGETQYF. CDR3 DNA: TGTGCCAGCAGTTTGAGGGGGAGGCCGGGAGAGACCCAGTACTTC.

The chain employs TRBV20-1 and TRBJ2-5, with D perhaps being TRBD1 or TRBD2 (5 bases each). V was cut by 7 bases and J by 4 bases, with 7 bases left in between. Per the germline V gene, CDR1 is DFQATT and CDR2 is SNEGSKA (reference sequence). CDR3 length: 10 amino acids. Here the CDR3 reads CSVGGETQYF. The CDR3 nucleotides are TGCAGTGTTGGGGGAGAGACCCAGTACTTC.

A few counts support this clonotype. The V call is TRBV2, the J call TRBJ1-5; D is perhaps TRBD1 (6 bases). The CDR3 extends over 13 amino acids. Germline CDR1 and CDR2: SNHLY and FYNNEI. Trimming took off 9 bases at V and 4 bases at J, with 13 bases between the two ends. The chain's CDR3 is CASNGTPNQPQHF. CDR3 bases: TGTGCCAGTAACGGGACACCGAATCAGCCCCAGCATTTT.

The V call is TRBV7-2, the J call TRBJ2-7, with 13 bases identical to TRBD2. The V gene's germline CDR1 is SGHTA and CDR2 FQGNSA. This CDR3 is 15 amino acids long. Germline trimming cut 5 bases from V and 6 bases from J; bases unmatched to any gene: 7. CDR3 coding DNA: TGTGCCAGCAGCCCCTGGACTAGCGGGAGCCCCGAGCAGTACTTC. This gives the protein CASSPWTSGSPEQYF.

The J gene is TRBJ1-2, the V gene TRBV2; 9 bases line up with TRBD1. The CDR3 runs to 14 residues. In germline, CDR1 is SNHLY, CDR2 FYNNEI. Trimming at V came to 3 bases and at J to 8 bases, leaving 7 bases not matched to a gene. The CDR3 reads CASSELRQGDGYTF. The CDR3, as DNA: TGTGCCAGCAGTGAGCTCCGACAGGGGGACGGCTACACCTTC.

This clonotype was seen only a few times. The chain uses TRBV5-5 and TRBJ1-1; 8 nucleotides agree with TRBD1. Germline loops: CDR1 SGHKS, CDR2 YYEKEE (reference sequence). J was trimmed by 5 bases and V by 4 bases; bases with no gene match: 7. This CDR3 is 14 amino acids long. The CDR3, as DNA: TGTGCCAGCAGCGCGACACAGGGGGGGACTGAAGCTTTCTTT. Translation: CASSATQGGTEAFF. Full variable domain (missing parts from reference TRBV5-5 and TRBJ1-1): DAGVTQSPTHLIKTRGQQVTLRCSPISGHKSVSWYQQVLGQGPQFIFQYYEKEERGRGNFPDRFSARQFPNYSSELNVNALLLGDSALYLCASSATQGGTEAFFGQGTRLTVV.

The chain joins TRBV14 to TRBJ2-1, with 10 bases identical to TRBD2. This CDR3 has 19 residues. CDR1 is SGHDN, CDR2 FVKESK, per germline. V lost 1 base to trimming and J lost 0 bases; unmatched junction nucleotides: 9. The DNA for the CDR3 is TGTGCCAGCAGCCAAGTACTAGCGGGGTCGTGGGCCTCCTACAATGAGCAGTTCTTC. Protein sequence: CASSQVLAGSWASYNEQFF.

J is TRBJ2-4 and V is TRBV12-3 or TRBV12-4, with 9 bases identical to TRBD1. V was pared by 6 bases and J by 1 base, with 4 bases of the junction left unmatched. This CDR3 region has 15 residues. This CDR3 is CASRPDRGAKNIQYF. The CDR3 DNA is TGTGCCAGCAGACCGGACAGGGGCGCCAAAAACATTCAGTACTTC.

This rearrangement joins TRBV12-5 to TRBJ2-5, with D perhaps TRBD2 (6 bases). V lost 3 bases to trimming and J lost 1 base, with 9 bases between them. In germline, CDR1 is LGHNT, CDR2 FRNRAP. The CDR3 extends over 14 amino acids. The CDR3, as DNA: TGTGCTAGTGGTTTCGGGAGACTCCAAGAGACCCAGTACTTC. Translated: CASGFGRLQETQYF.

This chain links TRBV7-9 with TRBJ1-3; 11 bases align to TRBD1. Germline assignment: CDR1 SEHNR and CDR2 FQNEAQ (reference sequence). V lost 7 bases to trimming and J lost 2 bases; unmatched junction nucleotides: 4. The CDR3 spans 15 residues. The CDR3 region is CASTGTGGAGNTIYF. Written as DNA, the CDR3 is TGTGCCAGCACCGGGACAGGGGGGGCTGGAAACACCATATATTTT.

The sample holds a few counts of this clonotype. The chain joins TRBV12-3 or TRBV12-4 to TRBJ1-1; the D gene is possibly TRBD1 (5 bases). V lost 3 bases to trimming and J lost 4 bases, with 12 bases between them. This CDR3 comprises 14 residues. CDR3 DNA sequence: TGTGCCAGCAGTTTCCAGGGACGAGGCACTGAAGCTTTCTTT. Protein product: CASSFQGRGTEAFF.

Only a few counts were recorded for this clonotype. The V and J genes are TRBV5-1 and TRBJ1-4; D may be TRBD1 (5 bases). The CDR3 is 15 amino acids. V was shortened by 3 bases and J by 0 bases, with 9 bases between the two germline ends. Germline V gene sequence: CDR1 SGHRS, CDR2 YFSETQ. The CDR3 region has the DNA TGCGCCAGCAGCTGGGACGCCTCAACTAATGAAAAACTGTTTTTT. This codes for CASSWDASTNEKLFF.

The rearrangement joins TRBV2 to TRBJ1-3; 7 positions match TRBD1. Per the germline V gene, CDR1 is SNHLY and CDR2 is FYNNEI. The CDR3 is 14 residues long. Trimming at V came to 3 bases and at J to 4 bases, leaving 3 bases not matched to a gene. CDR3 sequence (DNA): TGTGCCAGCAGTGACAGGACAGGCGGAAACACCATATATTTT. Its translation: CASSDRTGGNTIYF.

There are a few counts of this clonotype. V gene TRBV4-2 combines with J gene TRBJ2-5; tentative D call: TRBD2 (6 bases). The CDR3 spans 16 residues. Germline loops: CDR1 LGHNA, CDR2 YNFKEQ. The V and J ends lost 0 bases and 3 bases respectively, with 14 bases between them. The CDR3 sequence: CASSQDAGFGEETQYF. The CDR3 bases are TGTGCCAGCAGCCAAGACGCGGGGTTTGGGGAAGAGACCCAGTACTTC.

This chain joins TRBV7-2 and TRBJ1-1, with D uncertain. Germline assignment: CDR1 SGHTA and CDR2 FQGNSA. This CDR3 comprises 14 residues. The V gene lost 0 bases and the J gene lost 5 bases, with 10 bases spanning the gap. CDR3 sequence: CASSLAGSGTEAFF. The CDR3 nucleotides are TGTGCCAGCAGCTTAGCTGGTTCCGGAACTGAAGCTTTCTTT.

This sequence joins TRBV5-1 and TRBJ2-1; TRBD1 matches 7 bases. Germline CDR1 SGHRS, CDR2 YFSETQ. V dropped 2 bases and J dropped 8; count of bases not matched to a gene: 7. The CDR3 covers 14 residues. The CDR3 spells CASSLSNRGYEQFF. The CDR3 nucleotides read TGCGCCAGCAGCTTAAGTAACAGGGGCTATGAGCAGTTCTTC.